These 18 T cell receptor beta chains were sequenced from one sample in a study of T-cell reconstitution after alpha-beta-depleted transplantation in children. Preparing the TCRbeta library involved the use of unique molecular identifiers. TCRdb itself ran the PCR reads through MiXCR, one entry per CDR3 protein. The table records 300,000 to 350,000 distinct CDR3 sequences, 16% of them present only once. Sample: PBMCs, mostly from graft donor cells, taken 360 days after TCRalphabeta/CD19-depleted stem cell transplant. These receptors originate from a male patient aged 2 to 10 who had a stem cell transplant for acute lymphoblastic leukemia, so the T cells may come from the graft donor.

At least ten counts were recorded for this clonotype. The chain uses TRBV12-3 or TRBV12-4 and TRBJ2-7; 9 bases line up with TRBD2. This CDR3 has 16 amino acids. V dropped 3 bases and J dropped 5; count of bases not matched to a gene: 11. In DNA, the CDR3 is TGTGCCAGCAGTTTCAGTTCTGCTAGCGGGACAGACGAGCAGTACTTC. Its translation: CASSFSSASGTDEQYF.

DNA of the CDR3: TGTGCCTGGAGGTTTGGGGCTCTAGCGGAGCAGTTCTTC. It translates to CAWRFGALAEQFF. V is TRBV30 and J is TRBJ2-1, with a possible D match to TRBD2 (6 bases). The V end was cut by 3 bases, the J end by 10 bases, with 16 bases between. CDR1 is GTSNPN, CDR2 SVGIG, per germline (reference sequence). There are 13 residues in the CDR3.

At least ten counts were recorded for this clonotype. This sequence joins TRBV12-3 or TRBV12-4 and TRBJ2-1, with D hard to call. The ends were cut back, 6 bases at V and 4 bases at J, with 16 bases in the middle. CDR3 length: 15 residues. CDR3 nucleotide sequence: TGTGCCAGCAGCATAAATCATCTACTTTACAATGAGCAGTTCTTC. As protein: CASSINHLLYNEQFF.

The rearrangement links TRBV29-1 to TRBJ2-5; D perhaps matches TRBD2 (6 bases). The CDR3 is 15 amino acids. V lost 3 bases and J 3 bases, leaving 17 bases between the germline ends. The germline gives CDR1 SQVTM, CDR2 ANQGSEA. The CDR3 loop is CSVDGRTLFEETQYF. In DNA form, the CDR3 reads TGCAGCGTTGATGGGAGGACCCTCTTTGAAGAGACCCAGTACTTC. Drawing the rest from reference TRBV29-1 and TRBJ2-5, the complete variable domain is SAVISQKPSRDICQRGTSLTIQCQVDSQVTMMFWYRQQPGQSLTLIATANQGSEATYESGFVIDKFPISRPNLTFSTLTVSNMSPEDSSIYLCSVDGRTLFEETQYFGPGTRLLVL.

In its sample, this clonotype was seen many times. The DNA for the CDR3 is TGTGCCAGCAGCTTAGTCTGGTGGCCTCTCAGGGTTGGCGAGTATGAAAAACTGTTTTTT. As protein: CASSLVWWPLRVGEYEKLFF. The rearrangement uses TRBV7-9 and TRBJ1-4; D is possibly TRBD1 (5 bases). Germline lookup yields CDR1 SEHNR and CDR2 FQNEAQ (reference sequence). The CDR3 runs to 20 residues. V gave up 1 base and J gave up 6 bases, with 27 bases separating them.

This clonotype showed up many times. This sequence joins TRBV20-1 and TRBJ2-1; D is tentatively TRBD1 or TRBD2 (5 bases each). CDR3 length: 14 amino acids. The germline V gene has CDR1 DFQATT and CDR2 SNEGSKA (reference sequence). Deletions cut 7 bases from V and 4 bases from J, with 17 bases between. The CDR3 nucleotides are TGCAGTGTCATATCCGGGGCCCAATACAATGAGCAGTTCTTC. Encoded protein: CSVISGAQYNEQFF.

In this sample, this clonotype turned up many times. The genes are TRBV2 and TRBJ2-5; perhaps TRBD2 as D (5 bases). V shed 5 bases and J shed 4 bases, with 11 bases lying between them. The CDR3 has 13 amino acids. Germline lookup yields CDR1 SNHLY and CDR2 FYNNEI. The CDR3 DNA is TGTGCCAGCAGTCCGACCGGAGGAGAGACCCAGTACTTC. Its translation: CASSPTGGETQYF. The full variable domain, rest sourced from reference TRBV2 and TRBJ2-5, is EPEVTQTPSHQVTQMGQEVILRCVPISNHLYFYWYRQILGQKVEFLVSFYNNEISEKSEIFDDQFSVERPDGSNFTLKIRSTKLEDSAMYFCASSPTGGETQYFGPGTRLLVL.

This clonotype was seen a handful of times. The chain is built from TRBV6-2 or TRBV6-3 and TRBJ2-7; tentative D call: TRBD2 (6 bases). The CDR3 runs to 13 residues. V was trimmed by 7 bases and J by 4 bases, leaving 14 bases between them. The germline CDR1 and CDR2 sequences are MNHEY and SVGEGT. The CDR3 DNA sequence: TGTGCCAGCATCCGGAGGGCCGGGTACGAGCAGTACTTC. This codes for CASIRRAGYEQYF.

The chain is built from TRBV7-6 and TRBJ2-5; perhaps D is TRBD1 or TRBD2 (5 bases each). The germline V gene has CDR1 SGHVS and CDR2 FNYEAQ. The CDR3 consists of 13 residues. V was cut by 5 bases and J by 7 bases, with 14 bases left in between. The chain's CDR3 is CASSVGTAWTQYF. CDR3 nucleotide sequence: TGTGCCAGCAGCGTCGGGACGGCTTGGACCCAGTACTTC.

The chain couples TRBV24-1 to TRBJ2-3, with 7 bases that match TRBD2. Germline V gene data show CDR1 as KGHDR and CDR2 as SFDVKD. The CDR3 has 16 amino acids. V lost 4 bases to trimming and J lost 0 bases; unmatched junction nucleotides: 6. Here the CDR3 DNA reads TGTGCCACCAGTGACCCCGGGACTACTAGCACAGATACGCAGTATTTT. Translating gives CATSDPGTTSTDTQYF.

The count of this clonotype is one. V and J are TRBV7-2 and TRBJ2-3; TRBD1 is a possible D gene (6 bases). The V end was cut by 2 bases, the J end by 5 bases, with 17 bases between. This CDR3 has 16 amino acids. Germline loops: CDR1 SGHTA, CDR2 FQGNSA. Written as DNA, the CDR3 is TGTGCCAGCAGCTTATGGGGGCCTGGCACACAAGATACGCAGTATTTT. Translated, it gives CASSLWGPGTQDTQYF.

Only a few counts were recorded for this clonotype. The chain carries TRBV3-1 and TRBJ2-5, with D unresolved. The CDR3 contains 12 residues. Trimming cost V 0 bases and J 4 bases, with 3 bases left between them. CDR1 and CDR2 from the germline V gene are LGHDT and YNNKEL (reference sequence). For the CDR3, the DNA is TGTGCCAGCAGCCAAGAAAGAGAGACCCAGTACTTC. It codes for CASSQERETQYF.

The chain combines TRBV27 with TRBJ2-3; 11 nucleotides line up with TRBD2. With 6 bases clipped from V and 3 bases from J, the junction kept 5 bases outside the gene matches. The CDR3 sequence is 15 residues long. Germline CDR1 reads MNHEY; CDR2 reads SMNVEV (reference sequence). This chain's CDR3 is CASSFSGRETDTQYF. In nucleotides, the CDR3 is TGTGCCAGCAGCTTTAGCGGGAGGGAAACAGATACGCAGTATTTT.

This clonotype was detected a few times. The chain recombines TRBV29-1 with TRBJ2-3, with D hard to call. The length of the CDR3 is 15 residues. The V gene's germline CDR1 is SQVTM and CDR2 ANQGSEA. V shed 0 bases and J shed 6 bases, with 16 bases lying between them. As DNA, the CDR3 is TGCAGCGTTGAAGAGATAAGAAGGGCCCTCGATACGCAGTATTTT. This gives the protein CSVEEIRRALDTQYF.

In this sample, this clonotype turned up many times. The chain carries TRBV7-2 and TRBJ1-1; 7 nucleotides line up with TRBD1. Losses at the gene ends were 4 bases for V and 0 bases for J; bases not matched to a gene: 5. The CDR3 covers 15 residues. Germline CDR1 and CDR2: SGHTA and FQGNSA. In DNA form, the CDR3 reads TGTGCCAGCAGCTCCTACAGGGGTCTGAACACTGAAGCTTTCTTT. Translation gives CASSSYRGLNTEAFF.

This clonotype was counted a few times. The rearrangement joins TRBV5-1 to TRBJ2-3; possible D gene TRBD1, 7 bases. V lost 2 bases to trimming and J lost 0 bases, with 13 bases between them. CDR1 and CDR2 (germline): SGHRS, YFSETQ. This CDR3 region has 16 residues. The CDR3 reads CASSFLQGTSTDTQYF. CDR3 nucleotide sequence: TGCGCCAGCAGCTTTTTACAGGGGACTAGCACAGATACGCAGTATTTT.

Remarks on this clonotype: Likely a read error: the CDR3 ends without its conserved phenylalanine or tryptophan. The chain has TRBV11-2 and TRBJ2-5, with D perhaps being TRBD1 or TRBD2 (5 bases each). V lost 3 bases and J 5 bases, leaving 10 bases between the germline ends. Per the germline V gene, CDR1 is SGHAT and CDR2 is FQNNGV. CDR3 length: 13 amino acids. CDR3 nucleotides: TGTGCCAGCAGCTTGGGGGAGAGGGAGACCCAGTACTAC. Its protein product is CASSLGERETQYY.

This clonotype was seen only a few times. The rearrangement uses TRBV6-2 or TRBV6-3 and TRBJ2-5, with no clear D. CDR3 length: 15 residues. Germline V gives CDR1 MNHEY, CDR2 SVGEGT. Deletions cut 5 bases from V and 5 bases from J, with 18 bases between. In DNA, the CDR3 is TGTGCCAGCAGTGACCAGGCAGTTCCGAGCGAGACCCAGTACTTC. Its protein is CASSDQAVPSETQYF.